The clone carrying this TCR beta chain has only a few counts. Its specificity is not known. The sample belongs to a study of beta chain features in type 1 diabetes. Post-sort purity exceeded 98% for all sorted populations. Findings and caveats of the study: Researchers cautioned that cDNA sequencing could over-represent cells with high TCR expression. When VDJ junctions were examined, type 1 diabetes patients showed fewer insertions and more deletions. Healthy donors had naive, central memory and Treg TCRB repertoires that appeared less similar than those seen among patients.

Expressed TCRB transcripts were sequenced, since all the RNA that had been isolated was reverse transcribed. Using immunoSEQ multiplex PCR, the repertoire was profiled, and TCRdb retains in-frame clones only, with some absent. Of under 900,000 clones in the sample, about a sixth were seen once. Sequencing was carried out using naive CD4+ T cells from blood. This clonotype was sampled from a woman between 18 and 29 years old in good health.

The DNA for the CDR3 is TGTGCCAGCAGCCCCCCGGACGGCACAGATACGCAGTATTTT. The encoded protein is CASSPPDGTDTQYF. This rearrangement joins TRBV28 to TRBJ2-3; D uncertain. This CDR3 contains 14 residues. Trimming left V 6 bases short and J 1 base short, with 11 bases between. Germline CDR1 reads MDHEN; CDR2 reads SYDVKM.